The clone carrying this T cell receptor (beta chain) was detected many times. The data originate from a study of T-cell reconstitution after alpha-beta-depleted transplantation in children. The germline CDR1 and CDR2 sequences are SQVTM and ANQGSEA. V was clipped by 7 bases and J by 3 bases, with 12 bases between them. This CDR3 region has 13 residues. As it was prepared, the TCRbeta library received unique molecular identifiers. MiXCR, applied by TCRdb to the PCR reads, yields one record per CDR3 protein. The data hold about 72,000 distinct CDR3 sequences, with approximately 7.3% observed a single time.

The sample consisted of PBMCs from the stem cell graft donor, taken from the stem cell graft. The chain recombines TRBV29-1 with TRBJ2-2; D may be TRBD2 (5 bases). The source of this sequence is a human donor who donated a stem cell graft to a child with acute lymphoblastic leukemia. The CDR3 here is CSAHYGDTGELFF. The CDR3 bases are TGCAGCGCCCATTACGGGGACACCGGGGAGCTGTTTTTT.